The entry below describes one TCR beta chain. Its cognate antigen is unknown. V lost 8 bases to trimming and J lost 3 bases; unmatched junction nucleotides: 9. In germline, CDR1 is MNHEY, CDR2 SMNVEV (reference sequence). The CDR3 has 15 amino acids. While the first cohort had several hundred subjects, the donors belonged to the separate validation cohort of about 120 subjects. This sample is part of a study of cytomegalovirus exposure and HLA in healthy donors. Findings and caveats of the study: Cytomegalovirus-associated TCR beta chains were listed, numbering some 170.

Libraries were prepared by immunoSEQ multiplex PCR; TCRdb keeps only in-frame clonotypes and omits some of them. The repertoire has about 360,000 clones, roughly 89% of them found once; the top ten carry 0.8% to 0.85%. Sequenced material: PBMCs. This TCR came from a woman between 18 and 30 years old in good health and CMV-seronegative. The chain joins TRBV27 to TRBJ1-2; TRBD1 aligns across 10 bases. CDR3 DNA sequence: TGTGCCAGCTCCGACCGGGACAGGGGAGACTATGGCTACACCTTC. Encoded protein: CASSDRDRGDYGYTF.